This T cell receptor beta chain comes out of a study of OX40 agonist ivuxolimab in advanced cancers. Study details: A mean age of 60 years, range about 20 to 79, was recorded, and 80% to 90% were male. Treatment received earlier with anti-PD-1, anti-PD-L1 or anti-CTLA-4 agents was allowed, and approximately 40% had some.

Germline CDR1 and CDR2: MNHNS and SASEGT. The CDR3 is 15 amino acids. The ends were cut back, 2 bases at V and 4 bases at J, with 14 bases in the middle. Produced via immunoSEQ multiplex PCR; TCRdb's table is partial and in-frame only. The data hold over 35,000 clones, with about 80% observed a single time. The sample in question was CD4+ or CD8+ T cells sorted from blood, obtained in a trial of the OX40 agonist ivuxolimab. This clonotype was sampled from an adult with an advanced solid tumor such as melanoma, head and neck, liver or kidney cancer. The J gene is TRBJ1-1, the V gene TRBV6-1; no clear D. The CDR3 protein is CASSEFSVAVTEAFF. In DNA, the CDR3 is TGTGCCAGCAGTGAATTCTCAGTAGCGGTCACTGAAGCTTTCTTT.